This T cell receptor beta chain was identified in a study of blood T cells in healthy people across ages. Unmatched junction bases numbered 3, after V lost 6 bases and J lost 5 bases. This CDR3 contains 13 residues. Primers used in a second PCR of about 6 to 12 cycles were a sample-barcoded 5' primer and a J-beta primer mix. TCRdb passed the 5' RACE reads through MiXCR, listing each CDR3 protein once. Of about 1.8 million distinct CDR3 sequences detected, about 50% appear once; the ten largest clones hold over 2%. V and J are TRBV12-3 or TRBV12-4 and TRBJ1-4, with TRBD1 matching 7 bases. The sequence came from a woman aged 40 to 55 in good health. The sample comprised blood. Here the CDR3 reads CASRQGVNEKLFF. The CDR3 nucleotides are TGTGCCAGCAGGCAGGGGGTGAATGAAAAACTGTTTTTT.